The entry below gives a single TCR beta chain sequence along with its context. This CDR3 has 15 amino acids. Trimming cost V 4 bases and J 4 bases, with 14 bases left between them. The germline V gene encodes CDR1 MGHRA and CDR2 YSYEKL. This sample stems from a study of blood T cell repertoires in COVID-19. Overall study: COVID-19 samples, acute and convalescent, were from the United States, Italy and Spain. PBMCs, B-cell-depleted T cells, or T cells provided the cDNA or gDNA that made up the material.

Per the original data handling: Reference gene primer amplification gave estimated nucleated cell counts. Produced via immunoSEQ multiplex PCR; TCRdb's table is partial and in-frame only. V, J and clone size were drawn from that table, and D and trimming were deduced from the DNA. The sample includes hundreds of thousands of clones, roughly 89% of them seen just once. The rearrangement uses TRBV4-1 and TRBJ1-3, with a possible D match to TRBD1 (6 bases). The sequenced sample consisted of peripheral blood. This TCR was recovered from a woman aged 18 to 35 who had recovered from COVID-19. CDR3 DNA: TGCGCCAGCAGCCCTTCCAGGGGTCGAGGAAACACCATATATTTT. This sequence encodes CASSPSRGRGNTIYF.